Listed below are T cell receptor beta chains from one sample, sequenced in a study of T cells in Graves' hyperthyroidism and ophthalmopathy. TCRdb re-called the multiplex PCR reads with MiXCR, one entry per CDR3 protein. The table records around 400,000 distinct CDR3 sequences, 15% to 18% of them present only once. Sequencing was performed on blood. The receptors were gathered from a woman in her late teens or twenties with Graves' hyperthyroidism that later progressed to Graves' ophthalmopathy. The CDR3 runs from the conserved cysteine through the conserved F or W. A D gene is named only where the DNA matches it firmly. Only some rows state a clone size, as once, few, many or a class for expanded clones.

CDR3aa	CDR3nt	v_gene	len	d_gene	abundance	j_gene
CATSDPYWTGLNTGELFF	TGTGCCACCAGTGATCCTTACTGGACAGGACTGAACACCGGGGAGCTGTTTTTT	TRBV24-1	18	TRBD1	NA	TRBJ2-2
CASSYSVRDTQYF	TGTGCCAGCAGTTACTCGGTGCGAGATACGCAGTATTTT	TRBV6-6	13	NA	few	TRBJ2-3
CASSLRLAGSVGQYF	TGTGCCAGCAGTTTAAGGCTAGCGGGAAGCGTCGGGCAGTACTTC	TRBV27	15	TRBD2	many	TRBJ2-7
CASSLGALAGASNEQFF	TGTGCCAGCAGCTTAGGCGCCCTAGCGGGAGCGAGCAATGAGCAGTTCTTC	TRBV7-9	17	TRBD2	many	TRBJ2-1
CASSSSFQVAETQYF	TGTGCCAGCAGCTCGTCGTTTCAGGTTGCGGAGACCCAGTACTTC	TRBV7-9	15	NA	few	TRBJ2-5
CASRSTSGSSYEQYF	TGTGCCAGCAGGTCGACTAGCGGGTCCTCCTACGAGCAGTACTTC	TRBV28	15	TRBD2	many	TRBJ2-7
CASSVKGPPYEQYF	TGTGCCAGCAGCGTAAAGGGACCTCCCTACGAGCAGTACTTC	TRBV9	14	NA	many	TRBJ2-7
CSATGGHTYEQYF	TGCAGTGCTACAGGAGGGCATACCTACGAGCAGTACTTC	TRBV20-1	13	NA	few	TRBJ2-7
CASSLVRSGREDEQFF	TGTGCCAGCAGCTTAGTCCGTAGCGGGAGGGAGGATGAGCAGTTCTTC	TRBV7-6	16	TRBD2	NA	TRBJ2-1
CASMGSSGEQYF	TGTGCCAGCATGGGAAGCAGCGGCGAGCAGTACTTC	TRBV28	12	NA	many	TRBJ2-7
CSGVSSYEQYF	TGCAGTGGGGTGAGCTCCTACGAGCAGTACTTC	TRBV20-1	11	NA	few	TRBJ2-7
CASSDMWTDQPQHF	TGTGCCAGCAGTGATATGTGGACGGATCAGCCCCAGCATTTT	TRBV2	14	NA	many	TRBJ1-5
CASSSSGDYGYTF	TGTGCCAGCAGCTCGTCAGGGGACTATGGCTACACCTTC	TRBV12-3/TRBV12-4	13	NA	NA	TRBJ1-2
CASSLTRQGSEQYF	TGTGCCAGCAGCTTGACCCGACAGGGGAGCGAGCAGTACTTC	TRBV5-4	14	TRBD1	NA	TRBJ2-7
CAWISVRDRGVNGYTF	TGTGCCTGGATCTCCGTCCGGGACAGGGGCGTCAATGGCTACACCTTC	TRBV30	16	TRBD1	many	TRBJ1-2
CASSIHRTGANTGELFF	TGTGCCAGTAGTATCCATCGGACAGGGGCGAACACCGGGGAGCTGTTTTTT	TRBV19	17	TRBD1	NA	TRBJ2-2
CASSLGRQGAYEQYF	TGTGCCAGCAGTTTAGGGCGACAGGGGGCCTACGAGCAGTACTTC	TRBV12-3/TRBV12-4	15	TRBD1	many	TRBJ2-7
CASSLTGGGYGYTF	TGTGCCAGCAGTTTAACTGGGGGTGGCTATGGCTACACCTTC	TRBV27	14	NA	few	TRBJ1-2
CASSGLVGNEQFF	TGTGCCAGCAGTGGACTAGTTGGCAATGAGCAGTTCTTC	TRBV6-1	13	NA	few	TRBJ2-1
CASRPTGAGYNEQFF	TGTGCCAGTAGACCCACGGGGGCGGGTTACAATGAGCAGTTCTTC	TRBV19	15	NA	few	TRBJ2-1